These 10 T cell receptor beta chains were all obtained from the same sample, sequenced in a study of T cell repertoires in cytomegalovirus infection. TCRdb called the reads again in MiXCR, with one record for every CDR3 protein. The sample shows 300,000 to 400,000 distinct CDR3 sequences, more than 8% of them seen only once. Sequencing was performed on PBMCs. These receptors were taken from a human donor in good health (CMV status not recorded). Some clones in this sample may be carry-over from other donors' samples.

This clonotype has a handful of counts. J is TRBJ2-7 and V is TRBV6-1; 11 nucleotides line up with TRBD1. The germline V gene encodes CDR1 MNHNS and CDR2 SASEGT. The ends lost 5 bases at V and 5 bases at J; junction bases unmatched: 5. The length of the CDR3 is 14 residues. Written as DNA, the CDR3 is TGTGCCAGCAGTCCAGGACAGGGGGCGAACGAGCAGTACTTC. Residues: CASSPGQGANEQYF.

Many counts were recorded for this clonotype. The chain carries TRBV7-2 and TRBJ2-5; 9 bases match TRBD2. Germline V gene data show CDR1 as SGHTA and CDR2 as FQGNSA. This CDR3 is 20 amino acids long. Trimming took 5 bases from V and 7 from J; bases not matched to a gene: 26. The CDR3, as DNA: TGTGCCAGCAGCCCCCGGCCAGCGGGAGGATCTACGGCTGGAAGAGGGACCCAGTACTTC. As protein: CASSPRPAGGSTAGRGTQYF. Using reference TRBV7-2 and TRBJ2-5 for the parts outside the CDR3, the full variable domain is GAGVSQSPSNKVTEKGKDVELRCDPISGHTALYWYRQSLGQGLEFLIYFQGNSAPDKSGLPSDRFSAERTGGSVSTLTIQRTQQEDSAVYLCASSPRPAGGSTAGRGTQYFGPGTRLLVL.

The V call is TRBV29-1, the J call TRBJ2-2; D gene ambiguous. Per the germline V gene, CDR1 is SQVTM and CDR2 is ANQGSEA. V was shortened by 4 bases and J by 3 bases, with 3 bases between the two germline ends. CDR3 length: 11 residues. The CDR3 sequence is CSVGYTGELFF. In DNA form, the CDR3 reads TGCAGCGTTGGTTACACCGGGGAGCTGTTTTTT.

The chain uses TRBV20-1 and TRBJ2-1; possibly TRBD1 or TRBD2 for D (5 bases each). Germline CDR1 is DFQATT and CDR2 is SNEGSKA (reference sequence). This CDR3 is built from 12 residues. Trimming removed 5 bases at V and 7 bases at J, with 12 bases between. CDR3 in amino acids: CSARGTVNEQFF. The DNA for the CDR3 is TGCAGTGCTCGAGGGACCGTGAATGAGCAGTTCTTC.

The chain carries TRBV20-1 and TRBJ1-4; 7 bases agree with TRBD1. This CDR3 has 13 amino acids. Germline V lookup: CDR1 DFQATT, CDR2 SNEGSKA (reference sequence). The CDR3 here is CSAPGQQNEKLFF. The CDR3 DNA reads as TGCAGCGCCCCGGGACAGCAGAATGAAAAACTGTTTTTT.

The chain couples TRBV20-1 to TRBJ2-5; D gene unclear. Germline lookup yields CDR1 DFQATT and CDR2 SNEGSKA (reference sequence). V lost 6 bases and J 3 bases, leaving 14 bases between the germline ends. The CDR3 extends over 13 amino acids. The CDR3 DNA is TGCAGTGCGCCGACCCGTCGAAAAGAGACCCAGTACTTC. Amino acid sequence: CSAPTRRKETQYF.

This rearrangement joins TRBV14 to TRBJ2-5, with 10 bases matching TRBD1. The junction had 6 bases not matched to a gene; V was cut back by 1 base and J by 1 base. CDR1 is SGHDN and CDR2 is FVKESK in the germline V gene. The CDR3 has 17 amino acids. CDR3 sequence reads: CASSQGGQGFRQETQYF. The CDR3 DNA reads TGTGCCAGCAGCCAAGGGGGACAGGGGTTTCGCCAAGAGACCCAGTACTTC.

As to this clonotype: One end of the junction does not line up with germline, which may come from a read error. This chain joins TRBV15 and TRBJ1-5; the D gene is possibly TRBD1 (6 bases). The CDR3 runs to 15 residues. The germline V gene encodes CDR1 LNHNV and CDR2 YYDKDF (reference sequence). In nucleotides, the CDR3 is TGTGCCACCAGCGGAGAACAGGGTAACAATCAGCCCCAGCATTTT. Translating gives CATSGEQGNNQPQHF.

The CDR3 here is CASSLTSRDTGELFF. The CDR3 bases are TGTGCCAGCAGCTTAACGTCAAGGGACACCGGGGAGCTGTTTTTT. This chain joins TRBV7-3 and TRBJ2-2; D unresolved. CDR3 length: 15 amino acids. CDR1 and CDR2 (germline): SGHTA, FQGTGA. V dropped 0 bases and J dropped 3 bases, with 8 bases sitting between them.

This clonotype was observed a few times. J is TRBJ1-5 and V is TRBV6-1; D is undetermined. Looked up from germline, CDR1 is MNHNS and CDR2 is SASEGT. Trimming took 6 bases from V and 3 from J, leaving 9 bases between them. The CDR3 loop spans 13 amino acids. CDR3 sequence reads: CASREHFNQPQHF. In nucleotides, the CDR3 is TGTGCCAGCAGAGAACATTTCAATCAGCCCCAGCATTTT.